The 9 T cell receptor beta chains in this list originate from one sample, sequenced in a study of identical twins. TCRdb re-analysed the 5' RACE reads in MiXCR, keeping a single row per CDR3 protein. The sample yields fewer than 350,000 distinct CDR3 sequences, about 8% seen once. The sample also formed part of further work on yellow fever vaccine responses in identical twins.

Sequenced sample: memory (CD45RO+) T cells sorted from blood. These receptors all stem from a woman aged 18-29 years in good health.

This clonotype was counted ten times or more. The V call is TRBV12-3 or TRBV12-4, the J call TRBJ1-1; D unresolved. The CDR3 is 14 amino acids. V was trimmed by 2 bases and J by 0 bases, leaving 7 bases between them. CDR3 sequence reads: CASSLRGMNTEAFF. The CDR3 nucleotides read TGTGCCAGCAGTTTACGGGGTATGAACACTGAAGCTTTCTTT.

The genes are TRBV20-1 and TRBJ1-5; 9 bases map to TRBD1. The CDR3 totals 15 residues. The J segment lost 2 bases and the V segment lost 6 bases, leaving 8 bases of the junction unmatched. In germline, CDR1 is DFQATT, CDR2 SNEGSKA (reference sequence). The CDR3 loop reads CSARQGDVGNQPQHF. In DNA form, the CDR3 reads TGCAGTGCACGACAGGGGGACGTGGGCAATCAGCCCCAGCATTTT.

This clonotype was seen a handful of times. This sequence joins TRBV4-1 and TRBJ2-1, with D possibly matching TRBD2 (6 bases). This CDR3 has 15 amino acids. V gave up 3 bases and J gave up 7 bases, with 16 bases separating them. CDR1 is MGHRA and CDR2 is YSYEKL in the germline V gene. CDR3 in amino acids: CASSQAPRGMNEQFF. Written as DNA, the CDR3 is TGCGCCAGCAGCCAGGCCCCCCGGGGGATGAATGAGCAGTTCTTC.

This clonotype was found a few times. This sequence joins TRBV2 and TRBJ2-1; 11 nucleotides match TRBD2. The CDR3 spans 16 residues. Germline V lookup: CDR1 SNHLY, CDR2 FYNNEI. J gave up 6 bases and V 4 bases, and 8 bases lay outside the gene matches. The CDR3 sequence is CASSAPSGGPTNEQFF. CDR3 bases: TGTGCCAGCAGTGCCCCTAGCGGGGGGCCAACCAATGAGCAGTTCTTC.

This clonotype was seen repeatedly, ten times or more. This rearrangement joins TRBV6-1 to TRBJ2-3; maybe TRBD1 (6 bases). Trimming stripped 3 bases from V and 6 bases from J, with 19 bases between. Germline CDR1 is MNHNS and CDR2 is SASEGT. The CDR3 runs 16 residues. The CDR3 sequence: CASSDQPTGILDTQYF. The CDR3 coding sequence is TGTGCCAGCAGTGACCAACCTACAGGGATTTTGGATACGCAGTATTTT.

The chain's CDR3 is CATSVRTDYQPQHF. CDR3 sequence (DNA): TGTGCCACCAGTGTAAGGACAGATTATCAGCCCCAGCATTTT. The gene calls are TRBV24-1 and TRBJ1-5; tentative D call: TRBD1 (6 bases). The CDR3 runs to 14 residues. The V end lost 5 bases, the J end lost 5 bases, and 12 bases lay between the germline ends. CDR1 and CDR2 (germline): KGHDR, SFDVKD.

This chain links TRBV5-6 with TRBJ2-3; D unresolved. Germline CDR1 SGHDT, CDR2 YYEEEE. V gave up 5 bases and J gave up 1 base, with 11 bases separating them. The CDR3 loop spans 14 amino acids. The CDR3 spells CASRPDPGTDTQYF. The CDR3 DNA is TGTGCCAGCAGACCCGACCCAGGCACAGATACGCAGTATTTT.

V is TRBV7-9 and J is TRBJ2-6, with unresolved D. The V gene's germline CDR1 is SEHNR and CDR2 FQNEAQ (reference sequence). The CDR3 totals 16 residues. Trimming removed 7 bases from V and 2 bases from J, with 15 bases in between. CDR3 DNA sequence: TGTGCCAGCACCAACGTGCCGGCCCCTGGGGCCAACGTCCTGACTTTC. Amino acid sequence: CASTNVPAPGANVLTF.

This clonotype was seen ten or more times. The genes are TRBV7-9 and TRBJ2-7; 8 nucleotides line up with TRBD1. Germline CDR1 reads SEHNR; CDR2 reads FQNEAQ (reference sequence). This CDR3 contains 17 residues. Trimming at V came to 0 bases and at J to 3 bases, leaving 10 bases not matched to a gene. The DNA for the CDR3 is TGTGCCAGCAGCTTAGCCTGGGACAGGCGATTCTACTACGAGCAGTACGTC. This translates into CASSLAWDRRFYYEQYV.